This T cell receptor (beta chain) is from a study of PD-1 blockade in classical Hodgkin lymphoma. About this clone: What it binds is not known.

Each patient relapsed following autologous stem cell transplantation, and prior brentuximab vedotin exposure differed. Data came from immunoSEQ multiplex PCR; TCRdb stores just in-frame clones and leaves some out. Of 100,000 or so clones listed, 85% to 90% were seen once; the top ten hold under 8%. Study-level results: Causes of the repertoire differences remain undefined, possibly disease activity or prior therapy. Complete responders' diversity at baseline resembled that of newly diagnosed patients. Lower baseline TCR diversity was reported for newly diagnosed patients than for healthy donors.

CDR1 KGHSH and CDR2 LQKENI come from the germline V gene. There are 16 residues in the CDR3. J lost 0 bases, V lost 5 bases, and 6 bases had no gene match. The starting material was peripheral blood mononuclear cells (PBMCs), obtained before the second cycle of nivolumab. The sequence derives from a human donor with classical Hodgkin lymphoma. V usage is TRBV18 and J usage is TRBJ1-4; 7 nucleotides line up with TRBD1. CDR3 bases: TGTGCCAGCTCAAAAAGGACAGGCGCAACTAATGAAAAACTGTTTTTT. This codes for CASSKRTGATNEKLFF.